The 30 T cell receptor beta chains below all came from one sample that was sequenced in a study of blood T cells in healthy people across ages. Primers used in a second PCR of about 7 to 12 cycles were a sample-barcoded 5' primer and a J-beta primer mix. A single record per CDR3 protein comes from TCRdb applying MiXCR to the 5' RACE reads. The profile shows approximately 760,000 distinct CDR3 sequences, around a quarter of them singletons. These records were also assigned to another study, of T cells of mothers and their children.

Sequencing was performed on blood. These receptors were collected from a boy aged 5 to 17 in good health.

This clonotype appeared a single time. The chain is built from TRBV29-1 and TRBJ2-5, with no clear D. The end of the DNA is better explained by TRBJ2-1, so the J call may be wrong. CDR3 size: 12 residues. The germline CDR1 and CDR2 sequences are SQVTM and ANQGSEA. The CDR3 here is CSVSERDNEQFF. As DNA, the CDR3 is TGCAGCGTTAGTGAACGAGACAATGAGCAGTTCTTC.

V gene TRBV28 combines with J gene TRBJ2-7; D remains ambiguous. Germline V gene sequence: CDR1 MDHEN, CDR2 SYDVKM. Trimming took off 5 bases at V and 3 bases at J, with 8 bases between the two ends. The length of the CDR3 is 12 residues. CDR3 coding DNA: TGTGCCAGCAGTCCGAGAGTCTACGAGCAGTACTTC. Protein sequence: CASSPRVYEQYF. The full variable domain, its missing parts supplied by reference TRBV28 and TRBJ2-7, is DVKVTQSSRYLVKRTGEKVFLECVQDMDHENMFWYRQDPGLGLRLIYFSYDVKMKEKGDIPEGYSVSREKKERFSLILESASTNQTSMYLCASSPRVYEQYFGPGTRLTVT.

Only a few counts were recorded for this clonotype. The CDR3 DNA reads as TGTGCCACCAGCGACGACCCCACCGGGGAGCTGTTTTTT. Its protein product is CATSDDPTGELFF. V and J are TRBV15 and TRBJ2-2; D remains unclear. The V gene lost 5 bases and the J gene lost 4 bases, with 8 bases spanning the gap. This CDR3 is 13 amino acids long. Germline V gene data show CDR1 as LNHNV and CDR2 as YYDKDF (reference sequence). The variable domain in full, completed from reference TRBV15 and TRBJ2-2, reads DAMVIQNPRYQVTQFGKPVTLSCSQTLNHNVMYWYQQKSSQAPKLLFHYYDKDFNNEADTPDNFQSRRPNTSFCFLDIRSPGLGDTAMYLCATSDDPTGELFFGEGSRLTVL.

The CDR3, as DNA: TGCGCCAGCCGAACTTGGTCCCAAGAGACCCAGTACTTC. Protein sequence: CASRTWSQETQYF. The chain carries TRBV5-1 and TRBJ2-5; D uncertain. Germline V gene sequence: CDR1 SGHRS, CDR2 YFSETQ. The CDR3 is made up of 13 amino acids. V shed 7 bases and J shed 1 base, with 11 bases lying between them.

Concerning this clonotype itself: The junction departs from germline at one end; a sequencing error may be responsible. The chain joins TRBV2 to TRBJ2-5; possible D gene TRBD1, 7 bases. The germline gives CDR1 SNHLY, CDR2 FYNNEI. CDR3 length equals 17 residues. The CDR3 DNA reads as TGTTCCAGCAGTCACCCTGGGGCCAGGGGGGATCAAGAGACCCAGTACTTC. Encoded protein: CSSSHPGARGDQETQYF.

J is TRBJ2-7 and V is TRBV11-2; possible D gene TRBD1, 6 bases. The V gene lost 4 bases and the J gene lost 4 bases, with 17 bases spanning the gap. CDR3 length: 15 residues. The V gene's germline CDR1 is SGHAT and CDR2 FQNNGV. CDR3 sequence: CASSSRDIGFYEQYF. CDR3 bases: TGTGCCAGCAGCTCCCGGGACATCGGTTTTTACGAGCAGTACTTC.

This chain joins TRBV20-1 and TRBJ2-1, with D possibly being TRBD1 (5 bases). The closer fit of TRBJ2-7 to the DNA end suggests the J call may be wrong. CDR3 size: 12 residues. The germline CDR1 and CDR2 sequences are DFQATT and SNEGSKA (reference sequence). The CDR3 region has the DNA TGCAGTGCTATCAGGGACTCCTACGAGCAGTACTTC. This translates into CSAIRDSYEQYF.

The chain has TRBV19 and TRBJ1-5; D is unresolved. Trimming took 2 bases from V and 2 from J, leaving 4 bases between them. The CDR3 consists of 13 residues. Germline CDR1 reads LNHDA; CDR2 reads SQIVND (reference sequence). The CDR3, as DNA: TGTGCCAGTAGTATACCCGGCAATCAGCCCCAGCATTTT. It specifies CASSIPGNQPQHF.

Turning to this clonotype: The junction differs from germline at one of its ends, possibly a read error. The chain recombines TRBV12-3 or TRBV12-4 with TRBJ1-3, with TRBD1 matching over 9 bases. This CDR3 spans 11 amino acids. The CDR3 region has the DNA TGTGCCAGCAGTATCGGACAGGGGTTAGATTTT. This sequence encodes CASSIGQGLDF.

This clonotype was recorded a few times. V is TRBV5-1 and J is TRBJ1-6, with a weak D call TRBD1 (6 bases). Trimming removed 2 bases at V and 2 bases at J, with 8 bases between. CDR1 is SGHRS and CDR2 is YFSETQ in the germline V gene. The CDR3 is made up of 15 amino acids. CDR3 DNA sequence: TGCGCCAGCAGCTTTGGACAGACCTATAATTCACCCCTCCACTTT. Translating gives CASSFGQTYNSPLHF.

This clonotype was detected ten times or more. The chain has TRBV3-1 and TRBJ1-2; no firm D call. There are 13 residues in the CDR3. V shed 2 bases and J shed 4 bases, with 8 bases lying between them. Germline V gene data show CDR1 as LGHDT and CDR2 as YNNKEL (reference sequence). The CDR3 is CASSQTGLYGYTF. CDR3 DNA sequence: TGTGCCAGCAGCCAAACGGGCCTCTATGGCTACACCTTC.

The CDR3 loop reads CASSLSRELEQYF. The CDR3 DNA reads as TGTGCCAGCAGCCTCTCCCGGGAGCTCGAGCAGTACTTC. The chain employs TRBV3-1 and TRBJ2-7, with a weak D call TRBD2 (6 bases). This CDR3 contains 13 residues. From germline, CDR1 is LGHDT and CDR2 YNNKEL (reference sequence). V lost 4 bases, J lost 6 bases, and 13 bases lay in between.

The J gene is TRBJ1-5, the V gene TRBV6-2 or TRBV6-3; perhaps TRBD1 as D (6 bases). CDR1 and CDR2 from the germline V gene are MNHEY and SVGEGT. The CDR3 loop spans 13 amino acids. V was trimmed by 6 bases and J by 6 bases, leaving 12 bases between them. CDR3 protein: CASRPQGIQPQHF. The CDR3 coding sequence is TGTGCCAGCAGACCACAGGGTATTCAGCCCCAGCATTTT.

A note on this clonotype: A junction boundary mismatches the germline segment, possibly from a read error. The chain carries TRBV6-2 or TRBV6-3 and TRBJ1-5, with unresolved D. CDR3 length: 13 residues. From germline, CDR1 is MNHEY and CDR2 SVGEGT. CDR3 nucleotides: TGTGCCAGCAGCATCGGTGAACCTCAGGCCCAGCATTTT. Its translation: CASSIGEPQAQHF.

This clonotype was detected ten times or more. V and J are TRBV7-9 and TRBJ2-7; 8 bases line up with TRBD1. Per germline, CDR1 SEHNR and CDR2 FQNEAQ (reference sequence). V lost 3 bases to trimming and J lost 4 bases; unmatched junction nucleotides: 2. The length of the CDR3 is 13 residues. The CDR3 bases are TGTGCCAGCAGCTTGACAGGGGATTACGAGCAGTACTTC. It is translated as CASSLTGDYEQYF.

This clonotype appeared a few times. The gene calls are TRBV2 and TRBJ1-2; a possible D gene is TRBD1 (6 bases). V was pared by 10 bases and J by 4 bases, with 19 bases between. Germline loops: CDR1 SNHLY, CDR2 FYNNEI. The CDR3 is 14 amino acids. The CDR3 sequence: CATEYSGTLYGYTF. CDR3 sequence (DNA): TGTGCCACCGAATACTCCGGGACACTCTATGGCTACACCTTC.

The rearrangement joins TRBV4-2 to TRBJ2-7, with unresolved D. The CDR3 totals 14 residues. CDR1 is LGHNA, CDR2 YNFKEQ, per germline. The V end lost 1 base, the J end lost 2 bases, and 9 bases lay between the germline ends. CDR3 nucleotide sequence: TGTGCCAGCAGCCAAGTGATCTCTACCTACGAGCAGTACTTC. Encoded protein: CASSQVISTYEQYF.

The chain joins TRBV28 to TRBJ2-1, with 9 bases aligning to TRBD1. Germline CDR1 is MDHEN and CDR2 is SYDVKM. The CDR3 runs 15 residues. The V gene end was trimmed by 2 bases and the J gene end by 6 bases; junction bases not matched to a gene: 5. The chain's CDR3 is CASSLGGTGSNEQFF. The CDR3 bases are TGTGCCAGCAGTTTAGGCGGGACAGGGTCCAATGAGCAGTTCTTC.

The chain has TRBV28 and TRBJ2-7, with unresolved D. Germline CDR1 MDHEN, CDR2 SYDVKM. V shed 5 bases and J shed 3 bases, with 5 bases lying between them. The CDR3 spans 11 residues. The DNA of the CDR3 is TGTGCCAGCAGTCACATCTACGAGCAGTACTTC. Translation: CASSHIYEQYF.

The rearrangement uses TRBV3-1 and TRBJ1-1; TRBD1 might be the D (5 bases). The CDR3 consists of 14 residues. The V gene lost 1 base and the J gene lost 5 bases, with 11 bases spanning the gap. The germline V gene has CDR1 LGHDT and CDR2 YNNKEL (reference sequence). CDR3 residues: CASSQGKGATEAFF. Here the CDR3 DNA reads TGTGCCAGCAGCCAAGGGAAAGGGGCGACTGAAGCTTTCTTT.

This clonotype was seen only a few times. The chain couples TRBV4-1 to TRBJ2-2, with D unclear. CDR1 and CDR2 (germline): MGHRA, YSYEKL. This CDR3 has 15 amino acids. Trimming removed 1 base from V and 2 bases from J, with 8 bases in between. CDR3 region: CASSQGALNTGELFF. CDR3 coding DNA: TGCGCCAGCAGCCAAGGGGCCCTCAACACCGGGGAGCTGTTTTTT.

On this clonotype: A read error may account for a junction end that differs from germline. The V call is TRBV20-1, the J call TRBJ2-5; D unclear. The CDR3 spans 13 residues. The V gene's germline CDR1 is DFQATT and CDR2 SNEGSKA (reference sequence). CDR3 nucleotide sequence: TGCAGTGCTATACGTAGGGCTCAAGAGGCCCAGTACTTC. Translation gives CSAIRRAQEAQYF.

This clonotype has a handful of counts. The chain carries TRBV28 and TRBJ2-1; D ambiguous. The J call is doubtful: the DNA matches TRBJ2-5 better. Looked up from germline, CDR1 is MDHEN and CDR2 is SYDVKM. The CDR3 extends over 14 amino acids. This CDR3 is CASRPPFTQETQYF. As DNA, the CDR3 is TGTGCCAGCAGGCCACCCTTCACCCAAGAGACCCAGTACTTC.

This chain links TRBV20-1 with TRBJ2-7; no definite D call. The CDR3 length is 11 residues. In germline, CDR1 is DFQATT, CDR2 SNEGSKA (reference sequence). Trimming left V 5 bases short and J 3 bases short, with 8 bases between. The CDR3 loop is CSAGRNYEQYF. The CDR3 coding sequence is TGCAGTGCTGGCAGAAACTACGAGCAGTACTTC.

The chain joins TRBV7-9 to TRBJ2-4, with TRBD2 matching 7 bases. With V trimmed by 3 bases and J by 6 bases, 5 bases remained unmatched. Per germline, CDR1 SEHNR and CDR2 FQNEAQ (reference sequence). This CDR3 contains 14 residues. CDR3 loop: CASSFGGVGNIQYF. For the CDR3, the DNA is TGTGCCAGCAGCTTTGGGGGGGTCGGAAACATTCAGTACTTC.

The gene calls are TRBV7-3 and TRBJ2-5; 10 bases agree with TRBD1. The J call could be wrong; TRBJ2-1 is a better fit for the DNA end. Germline V CDR1 and CDR2: SGHTA, FQGTGA. The length of the CDR3 is 16 residues. The CDR3 DNA reads TGTGCCAGCAGCCTCTCGCCGGACAGGGGGAGGATTGAGCAGTTCTTC. Translation gives CASSLSPDRGRIEQFF.

The rearrangement joins TRBV7-9 to TRBJ2-7, with TRBD1 matching over 7 bases. The CDR3 loop spans 13 amino acids. Germline CDR1 SEHNR, CDR2 FQNEAQ (reference sequence). V dropped 8 bases and J dropped 3; count of bases not matched to a gene: 7. CDR3 sequence: CASGQRQGYEQYF. The CDR3 nucleotides read TGTGCCAGCGGACAACGACAGGGCTACGAGCAGTACTTC.

This clonotype was found a few times. This chain connects TRBV12-3 or TRBV12-4 to TRBJ2-2; no clear D. The V end lost 7 bases, the J end lost 5 bases, and 5 bases lay between the germline ends. The CDR3 length is 11 residues. DNA of the CDR3: TGTGCCAGCACTGTTACCGGGGAGCTGTTTTTT. This sequence encodes CASTVTGELFF.

V usage is TRBV20-1 and J usage is TRBJ2-1, with D maybe TRBD2 (6 bases). Matching the DNA end better, TRBJ2-7 makes the J call doubtful. CDR1 is DFQATT, CDR2 SNEGSKA, per germline (reference sequence). This CDR3 is 11 amino acids long. The CDR3 sequence: CSASRGYEQYF. CDR3 sequence (DNA): TGCAGTGCCTCCCGGGGGTACGAGCAGTACTTC.

This clonotype was seen a few times. The chain carries TRBV2 and TRBJ2-5; D is ambiguous. This CDR3 is 13 amino acids long. Per the germline V gene, CDR1 is SNHLY and CDR2 is FYNNEI. V was shortened by 6 bases and J by 2 bases, with 10 bases between the two germline ends. The CDR3, as DNA: TGTGCCAGCAGCGTGGTACTTCAAGAGACCCAGTACTTC. It encodes CASSVVLQETQYF.